This is a list of T cell receptor beta chains from one sample in a study of shared clonotypes between healthy human individuals. The data were produced by immunoSEQ multiplex PCR, yet TCRdb's version contains in-frame clones alone and is incomplete. The repertoire includes roughly 640,000 clones, around 97% of them detected once, and 0.045% to 0.07% sits in the top ten. The specimen sequenced was naive CD4+ T cells sorted from blood. Source of these receptors: a woman aged 25 to 39 in good health. CDR3s include the opening cysteine and the closing phenylalanine or tryptophan. The D gene is left open where the match is weak. The size field is filled for only some rows; it gives once, few, many or a size class.

clone size	D gene	J gene	V gene	CDR3 DNA	CDR3 protein
-	-	TRBJ2-5	TRBV27	TGTGCCAGCAGTTTAAGCCAGGGGGGGACCCAGTACTTC	CASSLSQGGTQYF
-	TRBD1	TRBJ2-3	TRBV7-9	TGTGCCAGCAGCGCTTCCGCGGACAGGAGTCCAGATACGCAGTATTTT	CASSASADRSPDTQYF
-	-	TRBJ1-4	TRBV19	TGTGCCAGTAGTCTAGGGCCAGGGGCGTCCGAAAAACTGTTTTTT	CASSLGPGASEKLFF
-	TRBD1	TRBJ2-5	TRBV19	TGTGCCAGTAGTATTTCAGACAGGGAGGAGACCCAGTACTTC	CASSISDREETQYF
-	-	TRBJ2-7	TRBV11-2	TGTGCCAGCAGCCCATCTCCGGGACAAGCCTCGGGTGAGCAGTACTTC	CASSPSPGQASGEQYF
-	-	TRBJ2-2	TRBV28	TGTGCCAGCAGGCAGGGCGTTACCGGGGAGCTGTTTTTT	CASRQGVTGELFF
few	-	TRBJ1-5	TRBV27	TGTGCCAGCAGTTCCAGGGTATATGCTCAGCCCCAGCATTTT	CASSSRVYAQPQHF
-	TRBD1	TRBJ1-3	TRBV7-9	TGTGCCAGCAGCCGGATCAGGGGGCTCGGAAACACCATATATTTT	CASSRIRGLGNTIYF
-	TRBD1	TRBJ1-2	TRBV6-1	TGTGCCAGCATACCGGGACAGGGGAGTCATGGCTACACCTTC	CASIPGQGSHGYTF
-	-	TRBJ2-1	TRBV2	TGTGCCAGCAAATCCGGGGAACACAATGAGCAGTTCTTC	CASKSGEHNEQFF
-	-	TRBJ1-4	TRBV10-1	TGCGCCAGCACCGACCCGGGTCCTGGGCTTAATGAAAAACTGTTTTTT	CASTDPGPGLNEKLFF
once	-	TRBJ2-7	TRBV28	TGTGCCAGCAGTTGGGGACCGGGGGTGTCCGAGCAGTACTTC	CASSWGPGVSEQYF
once	-	TRBJ1-1	TRBV28	TGTGCCAGCAGCCTCCTTGACACTGAAGCTTTCTTT	CASSLLDTEAFF
-	-	TRBJ2-7	TRBV27	TGTGCCAGCAGTTTAGTCAGCGGGCGACACTACGAGCAGTACTTC	CASSLVSGRHYEQYF
-	-	TRBJ1-1	TRBV5-6	TGTGCCAGCAGCTTGGGAGGTCCTTGGGGTGACACTGAAGCTTTCTTT	CASSLGGPWGDTEAFF
-	-	TRBJ1-5	TRBV25-1	TGTGCCAGCAGTGAAGAAGTCAGGAGCGTACGGGATCAGCCCCAGCATTTT	CASSEEVRSVRDQPQHF
once	-	TRBJ1-6	TRBV27	TGTGCCAGCAGTTTGGGGGAGGCTAATTCACCCCTCCACTTT	CASSLGEANSPLHF
once	TRBD2	TRBJ2-1	TRBV12-5	TGTGCTAGTGGTTTGGTACTGGGCGGGAGTCAGGGACCCAATGAGCAGTTCTTC	CASGLVLGGSQGPNEQFF
-	-	TRBJ1-4	TRBV7-9	TGTGCCAGCAGCTTAGGACAGTCGGTCGGCGAAAAACTGTTTTTT	CASSLGQSVGEKLFF
-	-	TRBJ1-2	TRBV27	TGTGCCAGCAGTTTTTTCGGGGGAAGCGGCTACACCTTC	CASSFFGGSGYTF
-	-	TRBJ2-3	TRBV7-6	TGTGCCAGCAGCCCCGATAGCACAGATACGCAGTATTTT	CASSPDSTDTQYF
-	TRBD1	TRBJ1-5	TRBV15	TGTGCCACCAGCAGAGACAGGGGGCTCAATCAGCCCCAGCATTTT	CATSRDRGLNQPQHF
-	-	TRBJ1-2	TRBV11-2	TGTGCCAGCAGCCCGCGGACGGAATCTAACTATGGCTACACCTTC	CASSPRTESNYGYTF
-	-	TRBJ2-1	TRBV7-3	TGTGCCAGCAGCCAACAAGGGGGGGCACATGAGCAGTTCTTC	CASSQQGGAHEQFF
once	-	TRBJ1-5	TRBV28	TGTGCCAGCAGTCCGGGTGACATTAGCAATCAGCCCCAGCATTTT	CASSPGDISNQPQHF
-	-	TRBJ1-2	TRBV28	TGTGCCAGCAGTTCCAACAATTATGGCTACACCTTC	CASSSNNYGYTF
-	TRBD1	TRBJ2-7	TRBV29-1	TGCAGCGTACAGGGGACCTCCTACGAGCAGTACTTC	CSVQGTSYEQYF
-	-	TRBJ2-1	TRBV4-1	TGCGCCAGCAGCCAAAAGTTCAGCGGTTCCTACAATGAGCAGTTCTTC	CASSQKFSGSYNEQFF
once	-	TRBJ1-1	TRBV11-2	TGTGCCAGCTTAGGAGGCTTTCTCAGGGAGCACACTGAAGCTTTCTTT	CASLGGFLREHTEAFF
-	-	TRBJ2-7	TRBV28	TGTGCCAGCAGCTTTGGACACAAGGTCCTAGGAGAGCAGTACTTC	CASSFGHKVLGEQYF
once	-	TRBJ2-1	TRBV29-1	TGCAGCGTTCAGTACAATGAGCAGTTCTTC	CSVQYNEQFF
-	-	TRBJ1-2	TRBV28	TGTGCCAGCACCGGGTCTGGCTATGGCTACACCTTC	CASTGSGYGYTF
-	-	TRBJ1-2	TRBV19	TGTGCCAGTAGTCTTGCCAAGAGCCGCGGCTACACCTTC	CASSLAKSRGYTF
-	-	TRBJ1-2	TRBV28	TGTGCCAGCACCACTTACGGGGGGGGGCGCCCATACGGCTACACCTTC	CASTTYGGGRPYGYTF
-	-	TRBJ2-2	TRBV6-5	TGTGCCAGCAGTTACGGTAGTCCCGGGGAGCTGTTTTTT	CASSYGSPGELFF
once	-	TRBJ2-7	TRBV5-1	TGCGCCAGCAGGGCGAGACACGGCCAGGGCGTCTACGAGCAGTACTTC	CASRARHGQGVYEQYF
-	-	TRBJ2-5	TRBV19	TGTGCCAGTAGTAATGTTGGGCAAGAGACCCAGTACTTC	CASSNVGQETQYF
-	-	TRBJ2-7	TRBV28	TGTGCCAGCAGTTTTTCAGGGATGGGCGAGCAGTACTTC	CASSFSGMGEQYF
-	-	TRBJ2-2	TRBV4-1	TGCGCCAGCAGCCAAGGGGAGAGGAGCACCGGGGAGCTGTTTTTT	CASSQGERSTGELFF
-	-	TRBJ2-3	TRBV13	TGTGCCAGCAGCTTAGTGGATACGCAGTATTTT	CASSLVDTQYF
-	-	TRBJ1-1	TRBV19	TGTGCCAGTAGTACGAGGACGGGGGCGAGTACTGAAGCTTTCTTT	CASSTRTGASTEAFF
-	-	TRBJ1-3	TRBV6-1	TGTGCCAGCAGTGAAGCGGCGGGCGTAGGGCGTGGAAACACCATATATTTT	CASSEAAGVGRGNTIYF
-	-	TRBJ1-1	TRBV7-9	TGTGCCAGCAGCTTTCGAGGACATAACACTGAAGCTTTCTTT	CASSFRGHNTEAFF
few	-	TRBJ1-2	TRBV2	TGTGCCAGCAGTCGGGGTTGGTCTGGCTACACCTTC	CASSRGWSGYTF
-	-	TRBJ1-5	TRBV28	TGTGCCAGCAGTTCCCCAGGGAGCTTCAATAGCAATCAGCCCCAGCATTTT	CASSSPGSFNSNQPQHF
-	-	TRBJ1-5	TRBV28	TGTGTTTCCTCGGATAGCAATCAGCCCCAGCATTTT	CVSSDSNQPQHF
-	-	TRBJ2-1	TRBV27	TGTGCCAGCCGAAGGGGGTCCGAAAGCTCCTACAATGAGCAGTTCTTC	CASRRGSESSYNEQFF
-	TRBD2	TRBJ2-7	TRBV29-1	TGCAGCGTTCAAAACGGAACTAGCGTGACCTACGAGCAGTACTTC	CSVQNGTSVTYEQYF
-	TRBD2	TRBJ2-3	TRBV7-9	TGTGCCAGCAGCTCAGTACCGGGACTAGCGGCTACGCAGTATTTT	CASSSVPGLAATQYF
-	TRBD2	TRBJ2-2	TRBV7-7	TGTGCCAGCAGCCTGGGACTAGCGGGAGCTGTCGGGGAGCTGTTTTTT	CASSLGLAGAVGELFF
-	-	TRBJ2-5	TRBV4-2	TGTGCCAGCAGCCAAGATACGGAGACCCAGTACTTC	CASSQDTETQYF
-	TRBD1	TRBJ2-7	TRBV15	TGTGCCACCAGCAGGGCTGACAGGGCTTACGAGCAGTACTTC	CATSRADRAYEQYF
once	-	TRBJ1-1	TRBV18	TGTGCCAGCTCACCACTTGGACTGACTGGGGCTGAAGCTTTCTTT	CASSPLGLTGAEAFF
-	TRBD2	TRBJ2-1	TRBV6-6	TGTGCCAGCAGCCGGAGCGGGAGGGCTGATGAGCAGTTCTTC	CASSRSGRADEQFF
-	TRBD2	TRBJ2-1	TRBV29-1	TGCAGCGTTGTCCTAGCGGGAGGACCTGAGCAGTTCTTC	CSVVLAGGPEQFF
-	-	TRBJ2-5	TRBV2	TGTGCCAGCAGTGGACAGGTCCAAGAGACCCAGTACTTC	CASSGQVQETQYF
-	-	TRBJ1-3	TRBV6-6	TGTGCCAGCAGATCCACAGGGACTGGAAACACCATATATTTT	CASRSTGTGNTIYF